This TCR beta chain derives from a study of blood T cell repertoires in COVID-19. Libraries were prepared by immunoSEQ multiplex PCR; TCRdb keeps only in-frame clonotypes and omits some of them. The top ten hold more than 0.25% of the sample, which has just over 650,000 clones, approximately 90% seen once. There are 15 residues in the CDR3. Germline assignment: CDR1 KGHDR and CDR2 SFDVKD. V trimming: 1 base; J trimming: 1 base; junction bases outside the gene matches: 1. The sequence was collected from a woman between 18 and 29 years old with acute or convalescent COVID-19. V is TRBV24-1 and J is TRBJ2-3; the match to TRBD1 covers 7 bases. Sequencing input: peripheral blood. The CDR3 bases are TGTGCCACCAGTGATTTTGGGACAGGCACAGATACGCAGTATTTT. This sequence encodes CATSDFGTGTDTQYF.